Described below is a single T cell receptor (beta chain) sequence and its context. Its antigen remains unidentified. This may come from a read error, since a much larger clone is one base off. Per germline, CDR1 SEHNR and CDR2 FQNEAQ (reference sequence). The CDR3 contains 13 residues. Trimming at V came to 7 bases and at J to 3 bases, leaving 4 bases not matched to a gene. This record comes from a study of glioma-infiltrating T cells. Findings and caveats of the study: Gliomas, especially low-grade, showed above-expected tissue-blood divergence; non-neoplastic patients showed below.

The iRepertoire nested amplicon-rescue multiplex PCR amplified TCR alpha and beta CDR3s from RNA. Input was 100-400 ng of tissue mRNA or PBMC total RNA. TCRdb fed the multiplex PCR reads into MiXCR, producing one record per CDR3 protein. Among 100,000 to 150,000 distinct CDR3 sequences listed, around a quarter were seen once. The chain carries TRBV7-9 and TRBJ2-5, with 8 bases fitting TRBD2. This clonotype originated in a human donor with low-grade glioma or glioblastoma, undergoing nonglioma brain surgery, or in good health (not recorded which). The source material was glioma tissue, nonneoplastic brain tissue, or PBMCs (not recorded which). The CDR3 region has the DNA TGTGCCAGCATCCGGGGGGGGGAAGAGACCCAGTACTTC. This gives the protein CASIRGGEETQYF.